Below, one T cell receptor beta chain is given with its context. The antigen remains unidentified. This specimen belongs to a study of shared clonotypes between healthy human individuals. The study, taken as a whole, reports: Memory subsets generally showed lower estimated richness than naive subsets. Few donors restricted represented genetic and exposure-history diversity. Collection of samples was limited to blood; tissue repertoires likely differ.

Cells designated naive CD8 were CD45RO-negative and were positively selected for CCR7, with terminally differentiated effector memory CD45RA+ cells excluded. The study enrolled healthy HIV-negative adults without recent acute infections or vaccinations as donors. TCRdb keeps only in-frame clones here, not all; method: immunoSEQ multiplex PCR. The table records over 2 million clones, over 85% of them present only once. The V gene lost 5 bases and the J gene lost 1 base, with 26 bases spanning the gap. The V gene's germline CDR1 is MDHEN and CDR2 SYDVKM. This CDR3 spans 19 amino acids. The chain employs TRBV28 and TRBJ2-5, with D possibly matching TRBD1 (7 bases). The sequence was obtained from a man younger than 35 in good health. The sequencing input was naive CD8+ T cells sorted from blood. The CDR3 DNA follows: TGTGCCAGCAGTCTCCGGGACATCAGGGGGACTGGGGCCCAAGAGACCCAGTACTTC. Protein product: CASSLRDIRGTGAQETQYF.